A single sample is the source of the 21 T cell receptor beta chains below, sequenced in a study of cytomegalovirus exposure and HLA in healthy donors. Primers included in the PCR were 60 Vbeta and 13 Jbeta primers. Sequencing was performed with immunoSEQ multiplex PCR; in TCRdb, only in-frame clones are kept and a portion is missing. The repertoire consists of about 180,000 clones, with around three quarters occurring once and the leading ten covering approximately 5.1%. Sequencing used PBMCs. These receptors were collected from a man aged 40-49 years in good health and CMV-seronegative.

This clone was counted a few times. The chain is built from TRBV11-2 and TRBJ2-7, with D possibly matching TRBD1 (5 bases). CDR3 length: 15 amino acids. V lost 1 base and J lost 1, with 11 bases in between. CDR1 is SGHAT, CDR2 FQNNGV, per germline. The CDR3 sequence: CASSLGVRVSYEQYF. The CDR3 DNA reads as TGTGCCAGCAGCTTAGGTGTCAGGGTTTCCTACGAGCAGTACTTC.

With respect to this clone: One end of the junction does not line up with germline, which may come from a read error. The identical CDR3 is also encoded by other nucleotide sequences in the sample. V gene TRBV30 combines with J gene TRBJ2-3, with a tentative D call TRBD2 (5 bases). The CDR3 has 13 residues. Germline V gene lookup returns CDR1 GTSNPN and CDR2 SVGIG (reference sequence). The CDR3 DNA reads TGCGCCTGGACTCTGAGGGGCACAGATACGCAGTATTTT. Protein product: CAWTLRGTDTQYF.

CDR3 sequence: CASSLGGGSSYEQYF. The CDR3 bases are TGTGCCAGCAGCTTGGGCGGGGGTAGCTCCTACGAGCAGTACTTC. V gene TRBV7-2 combines with J gene TRBJ2-7, with 7 bases lining up with TRBD2. CDR3 length equals 15 residues. Germline trimming cut 3 bases from V and 0 bases from J; bases unmatched to any gene: 5. CDR1 is SGHTA and CDR2 is FQGNSA in the germline V gene.

The rearrangement uses TRBV6-5 and TRBJ2-6; TRBD2 agrees at 7 bases. The CDR3 covers 15 residues. J gave up 0 bases and V 6 bases, and 2 bases lay outside the gene matches. Germline assignment: CDR1 MNHEY and CDR2 SVGAGI. CDR3 DNA: TGTGCCAGCAGCCGGGGGGTCTCTGGGGCCAACGTCCTGACTTTC. It codes for CASSRGVSGANVLTF.

The chain couples TRBV2 to TRBJ1-2; 10 nucleotides agree with TRBD1. V gave up 5 bases and J gave up 5 bases; unmatched junction bases: 8. Per germline, CDR1 SNHLY and CDR2 FYNNEI. The length of the CDR3 is 15 residues. The CDR3 loop is CASSSWTGGGYGYTF. The CDR3 coding sequence is TGTGCCAGCAGTAGTTGGACAGGGGGGGGTTATGGCTACACCTTC.

This clone showed up just once. This sequence joins TRBV7-7 and TRBJ1-3; unclear D gene. V lost 8 bases and J 0 bases, leaving 14 bases between the germline ends. CDR3 length: 15 amino acids. Germline V gene sequence: CDR1 SSHAT, CDR2 FNYEAQ (reference sequence). CDR3 coding DNA: TGTGCCAGCGGCCCAGGTCCCAGCTCTGGAAACACCATATATTTT. Translated, it gives CASGPGPSSGNTIYF.

V is TRBV6-4 and J is TRBJ2-3, with 9 bases lining up with TRBD2. Germline trimming cut 6 bases from V and 4 bases from J; bases unmatched to any gene: 5. CDR3 length: 14 residues. Germline lookup yields CDR1 MRHNA and CDR2 SNTAGT. CDR3 sequence: CASSAGGPSDTQYF. CDR3 bases: TGTGCCAGCAGCGCGGGAGGGCCGTCAGATACGCAGTATTTT.

The chain is built from TRBV13 and TRBJ1-2; 7 bases agree with TRBD1. The germline V gene has CDR1 PRHDT and CDR2 FYEKMQ (reference sequence). Germline trimming cut 6 bases from V and 7 bases from J; bases unmatched to any gene: 5. The CDR3 runs to 12 residues. The CDR3 nucleotides read TGTGCCAGCAGAACAGGGACAGTTGGCTACACCTTC. As protein: CASRTGTVGYTF.

Here the CDR3 DNA reads TGTGCCAGCAGCCAATGGACAGGGGGGGCCTATGGCTACACCTTC. It translates to CASSQWTGGAYGYTF. V usage is TRBV7-2 and J usage is TRBJ1-2; TRBD1 aligns across 10 bases. V was clipped by 5 bases and J by 4 bases; unmatched bases: 7. The CDR3 consists of 15 residues. Germline assignment: CDR1 SGHTA and CDR2 FQGNSA. The full variable domain, in which reference TRBV7-2 and TRBJ1-2 provide the parts outside the CDR3, is GAGVSQSPSNKVTEKGKDVELRCDPISGHTALYWYRQSLGQGLEFLIYFQGNSAPDKSGLPSDRFSAERTGGSVSTLTIQRTQQEDSAVYLCASSQWTGGAYGYTFGSGTRLTVV.

The chain combines TRBV7-2 with TRBJ2-2, with 9 bases lining up with TRBD2. This CDR3 comprises 15 residues. Trimming at V came to 3 bases and at J to 7 bases, leaving 6 bases not matched to a gene. Germline V gene lookup returns CDR1 SGHTA and CDR2 FQGNSA. The CDR3 region has the DNA TGTGCCAGCAGCTTGGGCGGGGGGGCTAGCGGGGAGCTGTTTTTT. Translation gives CASSLGGGASGELFF.

The V gene is TRBV9, the J gene TRBJ1-5; maybe TRBD1 (5 bases). CDR3 length: 14 residues. The V gene's germline CDR1 is SGDLS and CDR2 YYNGEE. V was clipped by 4 bases and J by 1 base, with 9 bases between them. In DNA, the CDR3 is TGTGCCAGCAGCAAATCAGGGAGCAATCAGCCCCAGCATTTT. Its translation is CASSKSGSNQPQHF.

The chain couples TRBV14 to TRBJ1-2; 7 bases fit TRBD1. Germline CDR1 reads SGHDN; CDR2 reads FVKESK. V was pared by 2 bases and J by 4 bases, with 4 bases of the junction left unmatched. The CDR3 contains 14 residues. CDR3 DNA: TGTGCCAGCAGCCAATTGGACAGGTCCTATGGCTACACCTTC. Translation: CASSQLDRSYGYTF.

This chain joins TRBV7-3 and TRBJ2-2; possibly TRBD2 for D (6 bases). The CDR3 contains 13 residues. Trimming left V 2 bases short and J 5 bases short, with 6 bases between. Looked up from germline, CDR1 is SGHTA and CDR2 is FQGTGA. In nucleotides, the CDR3 is TGTGCCAGCAGCTTACGGGGGACCGGGGAGCTGTTTTTT. Protein sequence: CASSLRGTGELFF.

The gene calls are TRBV4-1 and TRBJ1-2; D possibly corresponds to TRBD1 (5 bases). Germline V CDR1 and CDR2: MGHRA, YSYEKL. The CDR3 sequence is 14 residues long. V shed 6 bases and J shed 2 bases, with 13 bases lying between them. The CDR3 spells CASSMAQANYGYTF. The DNA of the CDR3 is TGCGCCAGCAGTATGGCACAGGCCAACTATGGCTACACCTTC.

In its sample, this clone was seen a few times. The same CDR3 also results from other DNA sequences found in this sample. The chain couples TRBV7-8 to TRBJ1-2; 9 nucleotides align to TRBD1. The CDR3 runs 15 residues. V lost 5 bases and J lost 4; bases outside the gene matches: 8. Germline CDR1 SGHVS, CDR2 FQNEAQ. The CDR3 loop reads CASSLGQGLLYGYTF. The CDR3 DNA is TGTGCCAGCAGCCTGGGACAGGGTCTCCTCTATGGCTACACCTTC.

The rearrangement joins TRBV7-9 to TRBJ1-5; D gene unclear. This CDR3 has 12 amino acids. Trimming removed 3 bases from V and 6 bases from J, with 6 bases in between. Germline V CDR1 and CDR2: SEHNR, FQNEAQ (reference sequence). The CDR3 sequence is CASSFGAQPQHF. The CDR3 bases are TGTGCCAGCAGCTTCGGAGCTCAGCCCCAGCATTTT.

The rearrangement joins TRBV5-1 to TRBJ2-7; D not resolved. The CDR3 has 15 residues. Germline CDR1 is SGHRS and CDR2 is YFSETQ. V lost 0 bases to trimming and J lost 2 bases, with 12 bases between them. CDR3 bases: TGCGCCAGCAGCTTGGAATACATCCCCGCCTACGAGCAGTACTTC. Protein product: CASSLEYIPAYEQYF.

V gene TRBV21-1 combines with J gene TRBJ2-7; TRBD2, the table's D call, lacks a check against the DNA. TRBV21-1 is a documented pseudogene. This CDR3 contains 18 residues. The CDR3 here is CASSPRRNLAGSSYEQYF. The CDR3 DNA sequence: TGTGCCAGCAGCCCCAGGCGGAATCTAGCGGGCAGCTCCTACGAGCAGTACTTC.

This rearrangement joins TRBV11-1 to TRBJ2-5; D not certain. Looked up from germline, CDR1 is SGHAT and CDR2 is FQDESV (reference sequence). Trimming removed 2 bases at V and 1 base at J, with 11 bases between. The CDR3 sequence is 15 residues long. CDR3 sequence reads: CASSLRRQLQETQYF. The CDR3 bases are TGTGCCAGCAGCTTAAGGCGGCAACTCCAAGAGACCCAGTACTTC.

V and J are TRBV19 and TRBJ2-1, with TRBD2 matching 13 bases. The V gene end was trimmed by 1 base and the J gene end by 8 bases; junction bases not matched to a gene: 5. CDR1 and CDR2 (germline): LNHDA, SQIVND (reference sequence). The CDR3 runs 16 residues. CDR3: CASSIVGTSGIYEQFF. CDR3 sequence (DNA): TGTGCCAGTAGTATAGTCGGGACTAGCGGGATATATGAGCAGTTCTTC.

In this sample, this clone turned up once. The genes are TRBV9 and TRBJ2-3, with 8 bases identical to TRBD1. Looked up from germline, CDR1 is SGDLS and CDR2 is YYNGEE. The CDR3 loop spans 16 amino acids. V shed 3 bases, J shed 2 bases, and the junction held 8 bases outside the gene matches. DNA for the CDR3: TGTGCCAGCAGCGGAGGGACAGGAAGATACACAGATACGCAGTATTTT. It translates to CASSGGTGRYTDTQYF.